The 21 T cell receptor beta chains below all came from one sample that was sequenced in a study of monozygotic twins with inflammatory bowel disease. No DNA is given; TCRdb re-called the 5' RACE reads and lists each CDR3 protein once. The ten most abundant clones cover over 2.5% of a sample with about 160,000 distinct CDR3 sequences. The sequencing input was blood. Receptors originate from a human donor with ulcerative colitis or Crohn's disease, or a healthy co-twin of an affected twin (not recorded which).

V gene TRBV20-1 combines with J gene TRBJ2-7; TCRdb lists TRBD2, though no DNA is available to test this call. The CDR3 is 11 residues long. Germline CDR1 is DFQATT and CDR2 is SNEGSKA (reference sequence). CDR3 amino acids: CSAPEGVHEYF.

This chain connects TRBV12-3 or TRBV12-4 to TRBJ2-5; TCRdb's D call of TRBD2 is untestable without DNA. This CDR3 region has 16 residues. The CDR3 sequence is CASSPGTSGRQETQYF.

CDR3 sequence reads: CATSGGFNTEAFF. The chain is built from TRBV24-1 and TRBJ1-1. Germline CDR1 is KGHDR and CDR2 is SFDVKD. The length of the CDR3 is 13 residues.

The V gene is TRBV20-1, the J gene TRBJ2-1. The germline V gene has CDR1 DFQATT and CDR2 SNEGSKA (reference sequence). The CDR3 length is 14 residues. The chain's CDR3 is CSASIEDWYNEQFF.

The chain recombines TRBV25-1 with TRBJ2-7; TCRdb's D gene call, TRBD1, goes unchecked for lack of DNA. Germline CDR1 reads MGHDK; CDR2 reads SYGVNS. CDR3 length: 17 amino acids. The CDR3 is CASSEWGMGQGSYEQYF.

The V and J genes are TRBV20-1 and TRBJ1-2; checking the TCRdb D call of TRBD1 is not possible without DNA. This CDR3 is built from 14 residues. From germline, CDR1 is DFQATT and CDR2 SNEGSKA (reference sequence). The CDR3: CSARDGQGPYGYTF.

V is TRBV5-5 and J is TRBJ1-1; TCRdb's D call, TRBD1, is unchecked because there is no DNA. Germline V gene data show CDR1 as SGHKS and CDR2 as YYEKEE (reference sequence). This CDR3 is 16 amino acids long. The CDR3 sequence is CASSLGLGPSGTEAFF.

The J gene is TRBJ2-7, the V gene TRBV12-3 or TRBV12-4; absent DNA, TCRdb's TRBD1 call cannot be checked. The CDR3 contains 13 residues. The CDR3 sequence is CASSLSGQREQYF.

V and J are TRBV5-1 and TRBJ2-7; lacking DNA, the TRBD1 call made by TCRdb goes unchecked. Germline CDR1 is SGHRS and CDR2 is YFSETQ. The CDR3 has 15 residues. The CDR3 loop reads CASSLEGRGSYEQYF.

The chain couples TRBV9 to TRBJ1-4; the D gene TCRdb calls, TRBD1, cannot be checked with no DNA. The CDR3 runs to 16 residues. From germline, CDR1 is SGDLS and CDR2 YYNGEE. CDR3 protein: CASSAHPGQINEKLFF.

CDR3 sequence reads: CSARGLGDSKVYEQYF. The rearrangement joins TRBV20-1 to TRBJ2-7; TCRdb calls TRBD1, which cannot be checked without DNA. Germline CDR1 DFQATT, CDR2 SNEGSKA (reference sequence). The CDR3 consists of 16 residues.

V gene TRBV6-6 combines with J gene TRBJ1-1. CDR3 length: 13 residues. Germline V gives CDR1 MNHNY, CDR2 SVGAGI (reference sequence). The CDR3 is CASPGGPNTEAFF.

This chain uses TRBV19 with TRBJ2-1; the D call from TCRdb, TRBD2, cannot be confirmed without DNA. Germline CDR1 and CDR2: LNHDA and SQIVND (reference sequence). This CDR3 has 17 residues. The CDR3 loop is CASSRGLAGGPDNEQFF.

The chain joins TRBV27 to TRBJ1-6; TCRdb lists TRBD1, though no DNA is available to test this call. Germline-derived CDR1 and CDR2 are MNHEY and SMNVEV (reference sequence). There are 14 residues in the CDR3. CDR3 region: CASSPPTGYSPLHF.

This chain connects TRBV10-2 to TRBJ2-1; TCRdb proposes TRBD2, but this gene call is untestable without DNA. Per the germline V gene, CDR1 is WSHSY and CDR2 is SAAADI. This CDR3 comprises 17 residues. CDR3 residues: CASTGLAGGPSYNEQFF.

The chain carries TRBV7-2 and TRBJ2-7; the TRBD1 assignment by TCRdb is unverifiable without DNA. The length of the CDR3 is 16 residues. CDR1 and CDR2 from the germline V gene are SGHTA and FQGNSA. The CDR3 sequence is CASSSSTGGAGYEQYF.

This chain links TRBV5-1 with TRBJ2-5; with no DNA, the TCRdb D assignment of TRBD2 cannot be verified. The CDR3 is 18 residues long. CDR1 is SGHRS and CDR2 is YFSETQ in the germline V gene. CDR3 sequence reads: CASSLTVRSLSGRETQYF.

The chain recombines TRBV4-1 with TRBJ2-1; as DNA is missing, the TRBD2 call by TCRdb cannot be tested. Germline CDR1 MGHRA, CDR2 YSYEKL. The CDR3 contains 12 residues. The CDR3 loop is CASSVEAGRQFF.

The chain is built from TRBV7-6 and TRBJ1-1; without DNA, the TCRdb call of TRBD1 cannot be checked. This CDR3 comprises 13 residues. Germline V gives CDR1 SGHVS, CDR2 FNYEAQ. The CDR3 is CASSLEGVSEAFF.

The chain couples TRBV12-3 or TRBV12-4 to TRBJ2-5; TCRdb outputs TRBD2, but without DNA this stays unchecked. The CDR3 is 12 amino acids. CDR3 amino acids: CASTLGRETQYF.

V gene TRBV7-3 combines with J gene TRBJ2-2; checking the TCRdb D call of TRBD1 is not possible without DNA. Germline CDR1 and CDR2: SGHTA and FQGTGA. CDR3 length: 15 residues. CDR3 sequence reads: CASSRGTRRTGELFF.